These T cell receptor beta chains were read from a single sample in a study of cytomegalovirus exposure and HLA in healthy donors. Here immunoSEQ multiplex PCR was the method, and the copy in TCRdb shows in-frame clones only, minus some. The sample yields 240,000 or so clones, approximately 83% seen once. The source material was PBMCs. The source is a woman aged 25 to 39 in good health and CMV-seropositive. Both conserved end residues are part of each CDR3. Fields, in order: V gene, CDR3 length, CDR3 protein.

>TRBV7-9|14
CASSEGGPGNEQFF
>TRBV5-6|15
CASSLVGGEQETQYF
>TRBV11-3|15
CASSSSGGATDTQYF
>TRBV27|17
CASSLPGASLSTDTQYF
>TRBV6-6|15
CASSEPDRALYGYTF
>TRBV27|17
CASSQGTSGGLTDTQYF
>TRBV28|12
CASSLIKGQQFF
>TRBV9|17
CASSVGALSSGANVLTF
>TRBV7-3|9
CASFPAQHF
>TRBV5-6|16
CASSWTTGGFGTEAFF
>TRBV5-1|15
CASSLGGTGEEKLFF
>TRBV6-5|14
CASSLVAGFYEQYF
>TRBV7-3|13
CASSLIGDREAFF
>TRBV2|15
CASSSHGSITGELFF
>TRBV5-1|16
CASSPGGTGGTDTQYF
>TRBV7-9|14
CASSPRTGRNEQFF
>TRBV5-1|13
CASSFSGNTEAFF
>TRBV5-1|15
CASSLRGPGPYEQYF
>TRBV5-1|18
CASSLAQEGRERSYEQYF
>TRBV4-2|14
CASSRASGRDEQYF
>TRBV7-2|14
CASRTQGRDTEAFF
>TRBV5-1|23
CASSLGPLDSVEGPLGSYNEQFF
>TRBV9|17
CASSVTSGTITPGEQFF
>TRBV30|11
CAWSQAYEQYF
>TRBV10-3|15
CAISESGRAIAEAFF
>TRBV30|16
CAWKGASVRGSYEQYF
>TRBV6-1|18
CASSEIGLAGLAKNIQYF
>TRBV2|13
CASSEGVNTEAFF
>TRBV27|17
CASSPSRGDHLTGELFF
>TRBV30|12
CAWSEIKETQYF
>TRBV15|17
CATSRGAGTSGINEQFF
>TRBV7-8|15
CASSARLALYNEQFF
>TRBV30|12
CAWSVQVYEQYF
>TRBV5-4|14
CASSLGTGFYEQYF
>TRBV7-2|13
CASKRQKNTEAFF
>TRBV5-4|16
CASSFRGTTSTDTQYF
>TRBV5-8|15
CASSREGERSYEQYF
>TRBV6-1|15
CASPGQGIQNTEAFF
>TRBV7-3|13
CASSPHGAETQYF
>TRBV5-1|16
CASSFVSGRSPDTQYF
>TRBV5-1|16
CASSPLQGANTGELFF
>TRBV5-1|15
CASSHTSGRGDTQYF
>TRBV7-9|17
CASILFLGTGNPYEQYF
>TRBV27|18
CASSLSIFRTGVNYEQYF
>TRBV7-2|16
CASSLEGTSRNNEQFF
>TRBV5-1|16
CASSLDFSGSLDEQFF
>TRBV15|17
CATSRDKGQGAWGEAFF
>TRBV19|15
CASSVRGSRNQPQHF
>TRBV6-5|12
CASSYSGDTQYF
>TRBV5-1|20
CASSPLPDRFSPDPYYEQYF
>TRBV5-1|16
CASSLDALSGANVLTF
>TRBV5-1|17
CASSSLFPQGSSYEQYF
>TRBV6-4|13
CASSSGSTDTQYF
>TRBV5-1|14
CASSSTSGRGEQYF
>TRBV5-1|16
CASRGTSGANYNEQFF
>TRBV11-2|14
CASSGWRGGDEQYF
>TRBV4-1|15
CASSQAGVWDSEQFF
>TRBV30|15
CAWNPAGPTYNEQFF
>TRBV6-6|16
CASSYRGGRASYEQYF